This T cell receptor beta chain was sequenced for a study of human T cells and chemical hapten exposure. This clonotype was seen repeatedly, ten times or more. TCRdb re-called the RACE reads through MiXCR, storing one row per CDR3 protein. The data show 85,000 to 100,000 distinct CDR3 sequences, under 14% seen once. Trimming left V 2 bases short and J 1 base short, with 8 bases between. Germline V CDR1 and CDR2: MNHEY, SVGAGI. The CDR3 length is 14 residues. Time point meaning: pre-sensitization, week 0. The treatment denotes: therapeutic diphenylcyclopropenone sensitization with weekly scalp DPC. The source of this sequence is a woman between 55 and 75 years old with alopecia areata. Some clones in this sample may be carry-over from other donors' samples. The sequencing used whole blood, collected in connection with sensitization to the hapten diphenylcyclopropenone (DPC). The chain joins TRBV6-5 to TRBJ1-1; D unresolved. Here the CDR3 reads CASSYMVGNTEAFF. In DNA form, the CDR3 reads TGTGCCAGCAGTTACATGGTGGGGAACACTGAAGCTTTCTTT.